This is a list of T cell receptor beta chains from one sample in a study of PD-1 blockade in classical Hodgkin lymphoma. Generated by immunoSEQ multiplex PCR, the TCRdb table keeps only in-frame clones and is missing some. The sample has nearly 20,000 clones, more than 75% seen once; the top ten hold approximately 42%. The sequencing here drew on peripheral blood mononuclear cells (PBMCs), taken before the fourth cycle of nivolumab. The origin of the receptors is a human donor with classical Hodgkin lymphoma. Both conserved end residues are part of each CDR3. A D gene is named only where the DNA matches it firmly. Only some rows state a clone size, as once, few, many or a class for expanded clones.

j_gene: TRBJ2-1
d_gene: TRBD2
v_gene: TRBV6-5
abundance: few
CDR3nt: TGTGCCAGCAGTTACTCGGGACTAGCGGTTCAACATGAGCAGTTCTTC
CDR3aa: CASSYSGLAVQHEQFF

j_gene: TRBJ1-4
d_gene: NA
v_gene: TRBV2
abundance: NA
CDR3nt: TGTGCCAGCAGTGCTGATCCTAATGAAAAACTGTTTTTT
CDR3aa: CASSADPNEKLFF

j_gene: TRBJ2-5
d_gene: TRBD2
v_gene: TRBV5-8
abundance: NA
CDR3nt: TGTGCCAGCAGCTCGGGAGGCGGGAGGACTTTGGAGACCCAGTACTTC
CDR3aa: CASSSGGGRTLETQYF

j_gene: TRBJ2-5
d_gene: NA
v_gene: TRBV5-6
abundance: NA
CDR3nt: TGTGCCAGCAGCTTGGAAGAGACCCAGTACTTC
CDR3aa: CASSLEETQYF

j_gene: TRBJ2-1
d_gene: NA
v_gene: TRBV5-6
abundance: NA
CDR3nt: TGTGCCAGCAGCTTGTCATTATCTGGACTTCTCTACAATGAGCAGTTCTTC
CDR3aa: CASSLSLSGLLYNEQFF

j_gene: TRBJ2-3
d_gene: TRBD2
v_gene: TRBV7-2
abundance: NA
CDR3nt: TGTGCCAGCAGCTTAACAGCGGGGGGGATAGATACGCAGTATTTT
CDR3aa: CASSLTAGGIDTQYF

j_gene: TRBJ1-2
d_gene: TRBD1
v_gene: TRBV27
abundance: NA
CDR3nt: TGTGCCAGCAGCACCGGGACAGGGCTCTACTATGGCTACACCTTC
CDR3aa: CASSTGTGLYYGYTF

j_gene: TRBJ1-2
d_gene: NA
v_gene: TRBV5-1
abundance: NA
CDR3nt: TGCGCCAGCAGCTCACAGGGAGGCGACTATGGCTACACCTTC
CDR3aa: CASSSQGGDYGYTF

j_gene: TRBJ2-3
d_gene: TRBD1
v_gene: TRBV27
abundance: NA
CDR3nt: TGTGCCAGCAGTTACCTAGGGGGCTTAAATACGCAGTATTTT
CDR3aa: CASSYLGGLNTQYF

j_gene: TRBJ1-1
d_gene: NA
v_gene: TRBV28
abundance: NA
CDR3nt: TGTGCCAGCAGTATACCAGGGATCGGGTTCGCTGAAGCTTTCTTT
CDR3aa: CASSIPGIGFAEAFF

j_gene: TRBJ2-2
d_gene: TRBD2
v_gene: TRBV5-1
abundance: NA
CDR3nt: TGCGCCAGCAGCTTGTCTAGCGGGGGCTTAGGGGCCGGGGAGCTGTTTTTT
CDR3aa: CASSLSSGGLGAGELFF

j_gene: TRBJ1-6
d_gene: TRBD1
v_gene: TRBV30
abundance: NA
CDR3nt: TGTGCCTGGAGTCGGGACAGGGGTAATTCACCCCTCCACTTT
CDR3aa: CAWSRDRGNSPLHF

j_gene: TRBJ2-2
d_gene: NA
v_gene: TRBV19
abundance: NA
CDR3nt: TGTGCCAGTAGTATGGGCTTCCAAACCGGGGAGCTGTTTTTT
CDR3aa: CASSMGFQTGELFF

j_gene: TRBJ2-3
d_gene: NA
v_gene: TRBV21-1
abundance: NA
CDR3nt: TGTGCCATTTTACCGGGCACAGATACGCAGTATTTT
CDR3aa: CAILPGTDTQYF

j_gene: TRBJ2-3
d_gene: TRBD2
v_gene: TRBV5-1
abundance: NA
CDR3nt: TGCGCCAGCAGCCTAGCGGCTTATACAGATACGCAGTATTTT
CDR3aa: CASSLAAYTDTQYF

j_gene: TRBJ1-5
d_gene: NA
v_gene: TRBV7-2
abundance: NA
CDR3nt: TGTGCCAGCAGCTTAGACGTGACAGCGAATCATCAGCCCCAGCATTTT
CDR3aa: CASSLDVTANHQPQHF

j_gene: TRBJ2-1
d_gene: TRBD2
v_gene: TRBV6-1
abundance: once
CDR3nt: TGTGCCAGCAGTGGGTCTGCGGGAGGGCCTCGAAATGAGCAGTTCTTC
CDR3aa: CASSGSAGGPRNEQFF

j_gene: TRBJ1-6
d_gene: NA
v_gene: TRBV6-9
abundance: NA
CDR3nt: TGTGCCAGCAGTTACTCGACAGGAGACTCACCCCTCCACTTT
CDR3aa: CASSYSTGDSPLHF

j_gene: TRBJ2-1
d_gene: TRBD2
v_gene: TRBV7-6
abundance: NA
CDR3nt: TGTGCCAGCGGTGGGACTAGCATCTATGAGCAGTTCTTC
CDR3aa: CASGGTSIYEQFF

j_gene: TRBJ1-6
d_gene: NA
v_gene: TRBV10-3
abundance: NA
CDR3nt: TGTGCCATCAGTGTAGAGGGACTGAATTCACCCCTCCACTTT
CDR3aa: CAISVEGLNSPLHF

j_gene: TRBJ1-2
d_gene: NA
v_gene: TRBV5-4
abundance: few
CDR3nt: TGTGCCAGCAGCTTGGCCGCAGGGGAGTATGGCTACACCTTC
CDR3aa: CASSLAAGEYGYTF

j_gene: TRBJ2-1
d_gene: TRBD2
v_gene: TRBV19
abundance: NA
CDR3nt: TGTGCCAGTACGCGGCCTAGCGGGGCGAATGAGCAGTTCTTC
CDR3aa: CASTRPSGANEQFF

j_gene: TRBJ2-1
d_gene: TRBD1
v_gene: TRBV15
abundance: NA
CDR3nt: TGTGCCACCAGGTTTGAACAGGGGTACAATGAGCAGTTCTTC
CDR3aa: CATRFEQGYNEQFF

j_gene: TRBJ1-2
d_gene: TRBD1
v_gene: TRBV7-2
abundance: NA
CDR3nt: TGTGCCAGCAGCTTAGTCGGGACAGGGGATGGCTACACCTTC
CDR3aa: CASSLVGTGDGYTF

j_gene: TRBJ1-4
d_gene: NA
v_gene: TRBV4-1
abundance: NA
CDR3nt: TGCGCCAGCAGCCAAGGCGCCCTGAATGAAAAACTGTTTTTT
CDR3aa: CASSQGALNEKLFF

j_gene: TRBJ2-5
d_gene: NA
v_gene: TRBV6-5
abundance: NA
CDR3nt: TGTGCCAGCAGTTATGTAGGGGGTGGCCAGACCCAGTACTTC
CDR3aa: CASSYVGGGQTQYF

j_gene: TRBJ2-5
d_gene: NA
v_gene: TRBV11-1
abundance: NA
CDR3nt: TGTGCCAGCAGCTTAGGGGGCAAAACTCTCCCCCCCGAGACCCAGTACTTC
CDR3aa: CASSLGGKTLPPETQYF

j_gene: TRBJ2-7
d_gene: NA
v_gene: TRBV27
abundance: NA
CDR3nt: TGTGCCAGCAGTTGGCGGACCGACTACGAGCAGTACTTC
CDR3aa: CASSWRTDYEQYF

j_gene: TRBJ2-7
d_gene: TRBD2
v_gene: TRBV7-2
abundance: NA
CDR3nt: TGTGCCAGCAGCGGGGATAGCGGGAGAGGCAACGAGCAGTACTTC
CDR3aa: CASSGDSGRGNEQYF

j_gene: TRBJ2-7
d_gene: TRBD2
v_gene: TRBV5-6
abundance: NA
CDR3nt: TGTGCCAGCAGCTTGGTTTGGACTAGCGGGGGTAGAACCTACGAGCAGTACTTC
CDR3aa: CASSLVWTSGGRTYEQYF

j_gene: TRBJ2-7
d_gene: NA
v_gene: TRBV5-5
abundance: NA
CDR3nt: TGTGCCAGCAGCCCACTGACAGGCCTTCCCTACGAGCAGTACTTC
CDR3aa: CASSPLTGLPYEQYF

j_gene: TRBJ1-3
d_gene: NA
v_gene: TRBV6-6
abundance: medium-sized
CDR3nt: TGTGCCAGCAGTTACTTGGGGGCAGATGGAAACACCATATATTTT
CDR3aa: CASSYLGADGNTIYF

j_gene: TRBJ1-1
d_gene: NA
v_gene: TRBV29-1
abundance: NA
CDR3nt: TGCAGCGGAAGGACTGAAGCTTTCTTT
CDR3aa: CSGRTEAFF

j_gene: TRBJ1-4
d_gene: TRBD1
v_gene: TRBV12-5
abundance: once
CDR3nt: TGTGCTAGTGGTCATTACAGGGGGGATGAAAAACTGTTTTTT
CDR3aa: CASGHYRGDEKLFF

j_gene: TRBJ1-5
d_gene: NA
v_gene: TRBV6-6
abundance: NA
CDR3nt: TGTGCCACCTACGGGGGCGCGGAGCCCCAGCATTTT
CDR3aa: CATYGGAEPQHF

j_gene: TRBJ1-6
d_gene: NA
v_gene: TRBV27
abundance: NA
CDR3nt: TGTGCCAGCAGTTTTTACTCCTCCGGGGGCTATAATTCACCCCTCCACTTT
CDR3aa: CASSFYSSGGYNSPLHF

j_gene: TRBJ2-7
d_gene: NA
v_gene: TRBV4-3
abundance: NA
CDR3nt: TGCGCCAGCAGCCAAGCTGCATTATCCGCCTACGAGCAGTACTTC
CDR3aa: CASSQAALSAYEQYF

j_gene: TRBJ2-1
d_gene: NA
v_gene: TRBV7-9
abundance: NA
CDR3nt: TGTGCCAGCAGCTTCCTGCGGGACGGGTCCTACAATGAGCAGTTCTTC
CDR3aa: CASSFLRDGSYNEQFF

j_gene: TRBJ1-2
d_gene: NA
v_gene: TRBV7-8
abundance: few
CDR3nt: TGTGCCAGCAGCTTAGGACAGAACTATGGCTACACCTTC
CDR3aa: CASSLGQNYGYTF

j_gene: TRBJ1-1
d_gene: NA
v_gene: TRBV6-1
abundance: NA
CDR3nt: TGTGCCAGCAGTCGAGCGAGGTCAATAGCTGAAGCTTTCTTT
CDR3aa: CASSRARSIAEAFF

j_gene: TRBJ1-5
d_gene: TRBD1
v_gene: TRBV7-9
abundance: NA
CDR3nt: TGTGCCAGCAGCTCATCCGGGACAGGGGATAGCAATCAGCCCCAGCATTTT
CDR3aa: CASSSSGTGDSNQPQHF

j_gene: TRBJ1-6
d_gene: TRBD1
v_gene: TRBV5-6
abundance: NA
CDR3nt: TGTGCCAGCAGCACGGGACAGGGAAGTTCACCCCTCCACTTT
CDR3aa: CASSTGQGSSPLHF

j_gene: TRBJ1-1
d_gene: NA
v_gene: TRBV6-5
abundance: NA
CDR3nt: TGTGCCAGCAGTTACGGGGGAGGCACTGAAGCTTTCTTT
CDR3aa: CASSYGGGTEAFF

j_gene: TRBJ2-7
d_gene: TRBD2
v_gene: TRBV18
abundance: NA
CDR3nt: TGTGCCAGCTCACGGACTAGCGGGGGTCCTACCTACGAGCAGTACTTC
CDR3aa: CASSRTSGGPTYEQYF

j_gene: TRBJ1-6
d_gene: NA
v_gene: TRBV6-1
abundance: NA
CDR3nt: TGTGCCAGCAGCGAGAGGCAAGGGAATTCACCCCTCCACTTT
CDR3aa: CASSERQGNSPLHF

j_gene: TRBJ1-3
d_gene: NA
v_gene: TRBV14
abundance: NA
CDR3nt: TGTGCCAGCAGCCGTATCGGGGACCTTGGAAACACCATATATTTT
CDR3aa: CASSRIGDLGNTIYF

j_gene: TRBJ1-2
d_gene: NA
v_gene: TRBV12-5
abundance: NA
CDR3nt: TGTGCTAGTGGCCTTGGACCGACTTCGGGGGGCTACACCTTC
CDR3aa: CASGLGPTSGGYTF

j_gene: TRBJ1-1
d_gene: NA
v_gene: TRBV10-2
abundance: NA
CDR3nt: TGCGCCAGCACCCTGGACGGCTTGAACACTGAAGCTTTCTTT
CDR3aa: CASTLDGLNTEAFF

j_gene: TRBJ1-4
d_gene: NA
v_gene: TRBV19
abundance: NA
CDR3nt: TGTGCCAGTAGTTGGGGGAAGCAACTAAATGAAAAACTGTTTTTT
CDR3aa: CASSWGKQLNEKLFF

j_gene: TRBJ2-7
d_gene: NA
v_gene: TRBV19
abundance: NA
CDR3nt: TGTGCCAGTAGTCGAGACGGCTACGAGCAGTACTTC
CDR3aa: CASSRDGYEQYF